The 31 T cell receptor beta chains below come from one sample, sequenced in a study of T cell responses to AZD1222 COVID-19 vaccine. The protocol was immunoSEQ multiplex PCR, while the TCRdb copy is restricted to in-frame clones and leaves out a portion. The repertoire holds 75,000 to 95,000 clones, with approximately 90% as singletons. Material: peripheral blood, obtained 28 days after the second AZD1222 dose. These receptors were taken from an adult who received the AZD1222 COVID-19 vaccine.

The gene calls are TRBV24-1 and TRBJ1-3, with 8 bases identical to TRBD1. Germline assignment: CDR1 KGHDR and CDR2 SFDVKD. There are 14 residues in the CDR3. CDR3 residues: CPTGTGPSGNTIYF. CDR3 sequence (DNA): TGTCCAACCGGGACAGGCCCCTCTGGAAACACCATATATTTT.

This chain uses TRBV6-2 or TRBV6-3 with TRBJ2-7, with no clear D. There are 16 residues in the CDR3. The V and J ends lost 2 bases and 3 bases respectively, with 17 bases between them. CDR1 and CDR2 from the germline V gene are MNHEY and SVGEGT. CDR3 sequence (DNA): TGTGCCAGCAGTTACGAACGGAACGGATATTTCTACGAGCAGTACTTC. This codes for CASSYERNGYFYEQYF.

The chain joins TRBV6-5 to TRBJ2-7; a possible D gene is TRBD1 (6 bases). Germline V gives CDR1 MNHEY, CDR2 SVGAGI. The CDR3 sequence is 13 residues long. V dropped 2 bases and J dropped 10 bases, with 15 bases sitting between them. In nucleotides, the CDR3 is TGTGCCAGCAGTTACCGCCGGGACACTAGACAGTACTTC. Translation: CASSYRRDTRQYF.

J is TRBJ1-5 and V is TRBV30; D uncertain. The CDR3 covers 13 residues. CDR1 GTSNPN and CDR2 SVGIG come from the germline V gene (reference sequence). V lost 1 base and J lost 3, with 7 bases in between. CDR3 DNA sequence: TGTGCCTGGAGTGAGGATAACAATCAGCCCCAGCATTTT. Translating gives CAWSEDNNQPQHF. Full variable domain (outside the CDR3, taken from reference TRBV30 and TRBJ1-5): SQTIHQWPATLVQPVGSPLSLECTVEGTSNPNLYWYRQAAGRGLQLLFYSVGIGQISSEVPQNLSASRPQDRQFILSSKKLLLSDSGFYLCAWSEDNNQPQHFGDGTRLSIL.

J is TRBJ2-5 and V is TRBV7-9; 9 positions match TRBD1. Germline lookup yields CDR1 SEHNR and CDR2 FQNEAQ (reference sequence). This CDR3 is built from 17 residues. Trimming cost V 2 bases and J 3 bases; bases outside gene matches: 10. The CDR3 spells CASSLKPPGQGEETQYF. The CDR3 coding sequence is TGTGCCAGCAGCTTAAAGCCCCCGGGACAGGGTGAAGAGACCCAGTACTTC.

The V call is TRBV25-1, the J call TRBJ1-6; 8 positions match TRBD1. CDR1 and CDR2 from the germline V gene are MGHDK and SYGVNS. The CDR3 extends over 16 amino acids. J gave up 7 bases and V 4 bases, and 9 bases lay outside the gene matches. CDR3 bases: TGTGCCAGCAGTGTGACAGGGGAAGGGCAAAATTCACCCCTCCACTTT. Protein sequence: CASSVTGEGQNSPLHF.

J is TRBJ1-2 and V is TRBV29-1; D ambiguous. CDR1 is SQVTM and CDR2 is ANQGSEA in the germline V gene. V was clipped by 0 bases and J by 4 bases, with 12 bases between them. The CDR3 sequence is 14 residues long. The CDR3: CSVEEEDASYGYTF. The CDR3 coding sequence is TGCAGCGTTGAAGAAGAGGACGCGTCCTATGGCTACACCTTC.

V is TRBV6-1 and J is TRBJ2-5; D possibly matches TRBD1 or TRBD2 (7 bases each). V lost 4 bases, J lost 4 bases, and 22 bases lay in between. In germline, CDR1 is MNHNS, CDR2 SASEGT. The CDR3 runs to 17 residues. CDR3 coding DNA: TGTGCCAGCAGTGTGATACAGGGGAGGGCCGTCGGAGAGACCCAGTACTTC. Its translation is CASSVIQGRAVGETQYF.

The chain couples TRBV7-3 to TRBJ2-1, with 7 bases aligning to TRBD2. This CDR3 is 15 amino acids long. V lost 5 bases to trimming and J lost 2 bases; unmatched junction nucleotides: 6. Germline V gene data show CDR1 as SGHTA and CDR2 as FQGTGA. The CDR3 here is CASSPLGGAYNEQFF. The CDR3 nucleotides are TGTGCCAGCAGCCCTTTGGGGGGGGCCTACAATGAGCAGTTCTTC. The variable domain in full, completed from reference TRBV7-3 and TRBJ2-1, reads GAGVSQTPSNKVTEKGKYVELRCDPISGHTALYWYRQSLGQGPEFLIYFQGTGAADDSGLPNDRFFAVRPEGSVSTLKIQRTERGDSAVYLCASSPLGGAYNEQFFGPGTRLTVL.

V gene TRBV7-9 combines with J gene TRBJ1-1; D is undetermined. Trimming cost V 5 bases and J 4 bases, with 8 bases left between them. The CDR3 is 12 amino acids. CDR1 and CDR2 from the germline V gene are SEHNR and FQNEAQ (reference sequence). The CDR3 nucleotides are TGTGCCAGCAGCCAGGCAACCACTGAAGCTTTCTTT. It encodes CASSQATTEAFF.

This sequence joins TRBV6-5 and TRBJ2-2; D remains unclear. This CDR3 spans 13 amino acids. Germline V gene data show CDR1 as MNHEY and CDR2 as SVGAGI. V lost 9 bases and J 2 bases, leaving 10 bases between the germline ends. CDR3 sequence reads: CARGTLNTGELFF. As DNA, the CDR3 is TGTGCCAGGGGAACACTAAACACCGGGGAGCTGTTTTTT.

The chain uses TRBV28 and TRBJ1-6, with D possibly being TRBD1 (5 bases). Germline V lookup: CDR1 MDHEN, CDR2 SYDVKM. The V gene lost 3 bases and the J gene lost 6 bases, with 12 bases spanning the gap. The CDR3 spans 15 residues. The CDR3 DNA reads TGTGCCAGCAGTTTGGGGGGGTTGAGTAATTCACCCCTCCACTTT. It translates to CASSLGGLSNSPLHF.

This clone was picked up one time. The V gene is TRBV5-1, the J gene TRBJ2-3; D remains unclear. CDR3 length: 15 residues. Germline-derived CDR1 and CDR2 are SGHRS and YFSETQ. Trimming removed 3 bases from V and 3 bases from J, with 14 bases in between. Here the CDR3 DNA reads TGCGCCAGCAGCTCCGCCGCGAGTGAGACAGATACGCAGTATTTT. Translation gives CASSSAASETDTQYF. Drawing the rest from reference TRBV5-1 and TRBJ2-3, the complete variable domain is KAGVTQTPRYLIKTRGQQVTLSCSPISGHRSVSWYQQTPGQGLQFLFEYFSETQRNKGNFPGRFSGRQFSNSRSEMNVSTLELGDSALYLCASSSAASETDTQYFGPGTRLTVL.

The V gene is TRBV5-6, the J gene TRBJ2-1; D gene uncertain. This CDR3 is 14 amino acids long. V was shortened by 0 bases and J by 3 bases, with 7 bases between the two germline ends. The germline CDR1 and CDR2 sequences are SGHDT and YYEEEE. The CDR3 loop is CASSLVDYYNEQFF. Here the CDR3 DNA reads TGTGCCAGCAGCTTGGTGGATTACTACAATGAGCAGTTCTTC.

In DNA, the CDR3 is TGCGCCAGCAAGGGGCAGGGTAACTATGGCTACACCTTC. Translating gives CASKGQGNYGYTF. V usage is TRBV5-1 and J usage is TRBJ1-2, with D perhaps matching TRBD1 (5 bases). This CDR3 region has 13 residues. Germline loops: CDR1 SGHRS, CDR2 YFSETQ. V was pared by 6 bases and J by 1 base, with 10 bases between. The variable domain in full, with the rest retrieved from reference TRBV5-1 and TRBJ1-2, is KAGVTQTPRYLIKTRGQQVTLSCSPISGHRSVSWYQQTPGQGLQFLFEYFSETQRNKGNFPGRFSGRQFSNSRSEMNVSTLELGDSALYLCASKGQGNYGYTFGSGTRLTVV.

The CDR3 coding sequence is TGTGCCAGCAGCCCCCGGGTGCGGAGCGGGGGTCGAGGTGAGACCCAGTACTTC. It translates to CASSPRVRSGGRGETQYF. The rearrangement uses TRBV3-1 (or the pseudogene TRBV3-2) and TRBJ2-5; 8 bases line up with TRBD2. After removal of 4 bases from V and 5 bases from J, the junction contained 18 bases not matched to a gene. Germline CDR1 and CDR2: LGHDT and YNNKEL (reference sequence). This CDR3 comprises 18 residues.

This chain connects TRBV30 to TRBJ2-3, with TRBD2 identical over 11 bases. The CDR3 has 13 residues. From germline, CDR1 is GTSNPN and CDR2 SVGIG (reference sequence). The V gene end was trimmed by 8 bases and the J gene end by 4 bases; junction bases not matched to a gene: 5. DNA for the CDR3: TGTGCCCGAGGACTAGCGGGTTCAGATACGCAGTATTTT. Protein product: CARGLAGSDTQYF. The variable domain in full, completed from reference TRBV30 and TRBJ2-3, reads SQTIHQWPATLVQPVGSPLSLECTVEGTSNPNLYWYRQAAGRGLQLLFYSVGIGQISSEVPQNLSASRPQDRQFILSSKKLLLSDSGFYLCARGLAGSDTQYFGPGTRLTVL.

This rearrangement joins TRBV6-1 to TRBJ2-3, with no clear D. V was pared by 2 bases and J by 0 bases, with 9 bases between. This CDR3 has 15 amino acids. Germline V gene sequence: CDR1 MNHNS, CDR2 SASEGT. CDR3 region: CASSESRASTDTQYF. CDR3 coding DNA: TGTGCCAGCAGTGAAAGTCGAGCTAGCACAGATACGCAGTATTTT.

This sequence joins TRBV29-1 and TRBJ2-1, with D perhaps TRBD1 (6 bases). The CDR3 extends over 15 amino acids. Trimming cost V 7 bases and J 0 bases, with 16 bases left between them. CDR1 and CDR2 (germline): SQVTM, ANQGSEA. CDR3 nucleotide sequence: TGCAGCGCCAGGGGCCGGGGAAGCTCCTACAATGAGCAGTTCTTC. Translated, it gives CSARGRGSSYNEQFF.

The chain couples TRBV24-1 to TRBJ2-2; 9 bases agree with TRBD1. Germline V gene lookup returns CDR1 KGHDR and CDR2 SFDVKD. The CDR3 totals 16 residues. Trimming at V came to 4 bases and at J to 5 bases, leaving 7 bases not matched to a gene. The CDR3 DNA follows: TGTGCCACCAGTGAGCACAGGGGGCGCGGGACCGGGGAGCTGTTTTTT. It specifies CATSEHRGRGTGELFF.

The chain joins TRBV24-1 to TRBJ2-5; possibly TRBD2 for D (6 bases). The CDR3 has 17 residues. CDR1 and CDR2 from the germline V gene are KGHDR and SFDVKD. The V gene lost 2 bases and the J gene lost 3 bases, with 18 bases spanning the gap. DNA of the CDR3: TGTGCCACCAGTGATTCAGGTCAGGGCGGCGGGGAAGAGACCCAGTACTTC. Its translation: CATSDSGQGGGEETQYF.

The V and J genes are TRBV4-3 and TRBJ2-7, with D maybe TRBD2 (7 bases). The CDR3 loop spans 16 amino acids. The germline V and J ends were trimmed by 2 bases and 2 bases, with 16 bases remaining between them. Germline lookup yields CDR1 LGHNA and CDR2 YSLEER. CDR3 residues: CASSQKGGVKTYEQYF. The CDR3 DNA sequence: TGCGCCAGCAGCCAAAAAGGGGGGGTTAAGACCTACGAGCAGTACTTC.

The V and J genes are TRBV23-1 and TRBJ2-7; perhaps TRBD2 as D (6 bases). TRBV23-1 is treated as an ORF (open reading frame) with a function not yet certain. The CDR3 is made up of 15 amino acids. V was clipped by 7 bases and J by 4 bases, with 20 bases between them. CDR3 DNA sequence: TGCGCCAGCACCCATTGCGGGGAGAATGATTACGAGCAGTACGTC. This gives the protein CASTHCGENDYEQYV.

CDR3 nucleotides: TGTGCCAGCAGCCAAGCCGGGGGGCGTCACACTGAAGCTTTCTTT. Translation: CASSQAGGRHTEAFF. V gene TRBV4-2 combines with J gene TRBJ1-1; maybe TRBD1 (6 bases). CDR3 length equals 15 residues. Germline values: CDR1 LGHNA, CDR2 YNFKEQ. Trimming removed 1 base at V and 3 bases at J, with 12 bases between.

J is TRBJ1-5 and V is TRBV30; D ambiguous. The V gene's germline CDR1 is GTSNPN and CDR2 SVGIG (reference sequence). This CDR3 has 13 amino acids. Trimming took off 4 bases at V and 3 bases at J, with 10 bases between the two ends. CDR3 in amino acids: CAWTFGNNQPQHF. The CDR3 coding sequence is TGTGCCTGGACGTTCGGGAACAATCAGCCCCAGCATTTT.

Only a few counts were recorded for this clone. The chain joins TRBV5-1 to TRBJ1-2, with 7 bases matching TRBD1. V shed 4 bases, J shed 0 bases, and the junction held 9 bases outside the gene matches. Germline V CDR1 and CDR2: SGHRS, YFSETQ. The CDR3 runs to 16 residues. CDR3 sequence: CASSPGMGQPNYGYTF. Written as DNA, the CDR3 is TGCGCCAGCAGCCCTGGCATGGGACAGCCTAACTATGGCTACACCTTC.

The chain uses TRBV14 and TRBJ1-4, with D unresolved. Germline V gene data show CDR1 as SGHDN and CDR2 as FVKESK. This CDR3 is 15 amino acids long. Trimming shortened V by 1 base and J by 8 bases, and 14 bases separated the two germline ends. This CDR3 reads CASSQGPGMGEKLFF. The CDR3 DNA sequence: TGTGCCAGCAGCCAAGGCCCGGGGATGGGGGAAAAACTGTTTTTT.

The chain carries TRBV27 and TRBJ1-6; D is ambiguous. Looked up from germline, CDR1 is MNHEY and CDR2 is SMNVEV (reference sequence). The CDR3 has 15 residues. Trimming left V 6 bases short and J 8 bases short, with 17 bases between. The CDR3 spells CASRLGLGRDSPLHF. CDR3 nucleotides: TGTGCCAGCAGGCTAGGGTTGGGCCGGGATTCACCCCTCCACTTT.

The genes are TRBV6-5 and TRBJ1-5, with no clear D. This CDR3 is 14 amino acids long. Germline-derived CDR1 and CDR2 are MNHEY and SVGAGI. The germline V and J ends were trimmed by 9 bases and 2 bases, with 14 bases remaining between them. In DNA form, the CDR3 reads TGTGCCAGTCATTATGGGCAGGGCAATCAGCCCCAGCATTTT. This codes for CASHYGQGNQPQHF.

V and J are TRBV15 and TRBJ2-7, with TRBD2 as a possible D gene (5 bases). The CDR3 contains 14 residues. Trimming shortened V by 0 bases and J by 3 bases, and 9 bases separated the two germline ends. The germline V gene has CDR1 LNHNV and CDR2 YYDKDF (reference sequence). The CDR3 here is CATSRDAEGYEQYF. CDR3 in DNA: TGTGCCACCAGCAGAGATGCAGAGGGCTACGAGCAGTACTTC.

The rearrangement links TRBV9 to TRBJ2-3; D unclear. The V gene's germline CDR1 is SGDLS and CDR2 YYNGEE. V was shortened by 2 bases and J by 4 bases, with 11 bases between the two germline ends. The CDR3 has 14 residues. The CDR3 DNA reads TGTGCCAGCAGCGTCATGACGAGAGCAGATACGCAGTATTTT. As protein: CASSVMTRADTQYF.